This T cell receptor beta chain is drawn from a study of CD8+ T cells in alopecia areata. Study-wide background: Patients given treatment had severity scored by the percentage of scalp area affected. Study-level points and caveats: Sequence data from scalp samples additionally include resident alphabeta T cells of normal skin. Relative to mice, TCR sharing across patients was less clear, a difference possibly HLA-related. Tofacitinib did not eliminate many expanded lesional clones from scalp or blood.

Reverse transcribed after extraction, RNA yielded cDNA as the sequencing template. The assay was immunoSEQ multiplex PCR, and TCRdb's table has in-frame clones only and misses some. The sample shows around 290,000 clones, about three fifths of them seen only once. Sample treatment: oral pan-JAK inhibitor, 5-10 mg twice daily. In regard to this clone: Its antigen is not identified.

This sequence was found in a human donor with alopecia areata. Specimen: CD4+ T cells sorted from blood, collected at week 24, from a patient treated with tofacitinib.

The CDR3 nucleotides read TGTGCCATCAGTCGGACCCCCTATAATTCACCCCTCCACTTT. This encodes CAISRTPYNSPLHF. The chain joins TRBV10-3 to TRBJ1-6, with unresolved D. Germline-derived CDR1 and CDR2 are ENHRY and SYGVKD. The CDR3 contains 14 residues. V shed 5 bases and J shed 2 bases, with 7 bases lying between them.